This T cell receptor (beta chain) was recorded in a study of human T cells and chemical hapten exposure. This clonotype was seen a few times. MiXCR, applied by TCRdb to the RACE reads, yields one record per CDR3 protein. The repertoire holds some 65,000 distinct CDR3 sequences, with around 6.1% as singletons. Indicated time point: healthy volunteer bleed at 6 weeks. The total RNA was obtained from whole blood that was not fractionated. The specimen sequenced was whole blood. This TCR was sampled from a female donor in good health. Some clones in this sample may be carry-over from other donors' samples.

The CDR3 bases are TGTGCCAGCAGCTCTCTCCTAGCGGGAGGCGACGGAGATACGCAGTATTTT. This sequence encodes CASSSLLAGGDGDTQYF. The gene calls are TRBV7-2 and TRBJ2-3, with TRBD2 matching 11 bases. Trimming cost V 4 bases and J 5 bases; bases outside gene matches: 11. The CDR3 is 17 residues long. Germline assignment: CDR1 SGHTA and CDR2 FQGNSA. The variable domain in full, completed from reference TRBV7-2 and TRBJ2-3, reads GAGVSQSPSNKVTEKGKDVELRCDPISGHTALYWYRQSLGQGLEFLIYFQGNSAPDKSGLPSDRFSAERTGGSVSTLTIQRTQQEDSAVYLCASSSLLAGGDGDTQYFGPGTRLTVL.